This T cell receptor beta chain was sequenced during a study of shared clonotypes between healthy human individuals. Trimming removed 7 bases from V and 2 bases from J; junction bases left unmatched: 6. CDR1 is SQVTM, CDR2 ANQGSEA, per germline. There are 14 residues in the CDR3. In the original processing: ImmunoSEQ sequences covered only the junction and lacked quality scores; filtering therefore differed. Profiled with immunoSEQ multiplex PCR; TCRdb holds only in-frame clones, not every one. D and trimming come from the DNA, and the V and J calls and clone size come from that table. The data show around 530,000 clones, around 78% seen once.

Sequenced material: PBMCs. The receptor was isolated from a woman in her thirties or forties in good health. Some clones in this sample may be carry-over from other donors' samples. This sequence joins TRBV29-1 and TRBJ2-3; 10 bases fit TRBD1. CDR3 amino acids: CSAGTGESTDTQYF. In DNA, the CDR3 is TGCAGCGCAGGGACAGGGGAATCCACAGATACGCAGTATTTT.